This TCR beta chain was identified in a study of OX40 agonist ivuxolimab in advanced cancers. Study-wide context: Patients enrolled in dose escalation were diagnosed with hepatocellular carcinoma, melanoma, renal cell or head and neck cancer. Two patients with cutaneous melanoma and one with hepatocellular carcinoma, three in total, showed partial responses.

Findings and caveats of the study: Mean expanded clone counts were higher in CD8+ than CD4+ T cells. Some nonresponders also had low normalized T-cell clonal expansion.

Generated by immunoSEQ multiplex PCR, the TCRdb table keeps only in-frame clones and is missing some. The profile covers 36,000 or so clones, with roughly nine tenths appearing a single time and around 4% taken by the ten largest. Note on this clone: No antigen is known for it.

V was trimmed by 4 bases and J by 10 bases, leaving 17 bases between them. This CDR3 comprises 14 residues. The germline V gene has CDR1 SNHLY and CDR2 FYNNEI. This chain uses TRBV2 with TRBJ2-1; D call uncertain. The sequencing used CD4+ or CD8+ T cells sorted from blood, collected in a trial of the OX40 agonist ivuxolimab. This receptor was taken from an adult with an advanced solid tumor such as melanoma, head and neck, liver or kidney cancer. CDR3 region: CASSVAGGVAEQFF. The CDR3 bases are TGTGCCAGCAGTGTGGCAGGTGGGGTAGCCGAGCAGTTCTTC.